The entry below gives a single TCR beta chain sequence along with its context. Its specificity is unknown. This sample is part of a study of shared clonotypes between healthy human individuals. The study, taken as a whole, reports: The naive CD4 repertoires of a few donors were compared, and around 4.7% of clonotypes were shared.

Genomic DNA of every subset was divided equally among multiple immunoSEQ plates. Data came from immunoSEQ multiplex PCR; TCRdb stores just in-frame clones and leaves some out. The data show 2 million to 2.5 million clones, with roughly 92% seen just once and roughly 0.34% held by the top ten. Germline values: CDR1 MGHRA, CDR2 YSYEKL. This CDR3 is 13 amino acids long. V was shortened by 4 bases and J by 8 bases, with 12 bases between the two germline ends. The chain joins TRBV4-1 to TRBJ2-1, with D uncertain. Sequences were obtained from naive CD4+ T cells from PBMCs. Subset defined: CD45RA+ positively selected. The TCR was taken from a man younger than 35 in good health. Some clones in this sample may be carry-over from other donors' samples. Here the CDR3 DNA reads TGCGCCAGCAGCCCCTGGGTGGGCGATGAGCAGTTCTTC. It translates to CASSPWVGDEQFF.